The next 5 T cell receptor beta chains were all read from a single sample in a study of CD8+ T cells in alopecia areata. Extraction of RNA preceded its reverse transcription into cDNA, which served as the sequencing template. The protocol was immunoSEQ multiplex PCR, while the TCRdb copy is restricted to in-frame clones and leaves out a portion. This table holds about 200,000 clones, more than 50% found once. Sequenced sample: CD8+ T cells sorted from blood. Every receptor here comes from a human donor in good health.

This clone was counted at least ten times. Other DNA sequences in the same sample also yield this CDR3. This chain joins TRBV29-1 and TRBJ1-5, with 9 bases aligning to TRBD1. CDR3 length equals 14 residues. Germline assignment: CDR1 SQVTM and CDR2 ANQGSEA. J was trimmed by 4 bases and V by 0 bases; bases with no gene match: 1. CDR3 amino acids: CSVEETGGNQPQHF. The CDR3 nucleotides read TGCAGCGTTGAAGAGACAGGGGGTAATCAGCCCCAGCATTTT.

CDR3 nucleotides: TGTGCCACCAGCAGTAGGACATTCGACCTTAACTATGGCTACACCTTC. Its translation: CATSSRTFDLNYGYTF. The chain employs TRBV15 and TRBJ1-2; possible D gene TRBD1, 5 bases. Trimming took 3 bases from V and 1 from J, leaving 15 bases between them. This CDR3 is 16 amino acids long. In germline, CDR1 is LNHNV, CDR2 YYDKDF (reference sequence).

This clone was seen more than once but under ten times. The chain employs TRBV18 and TRBJ2-3; 8 positions agree with TRBD1. The CDR3 extends over 14 amino acids. V was pared by 3 bases and J by 4 bases, with 3 bases of the junction left unmatched. From germline, CDR1 is KGHSH and CDR2 LQKENI. CDR3 DNA: TGTGCCAGCTCACCGGGACAGGCCCCAGATACGCAGTATTTT. As protein: CASSPGQAPDTQYF.

V gene TRBV5-1 combines with J gene TRBJ2-7, with D tentatively TRBD1 (5 bases). There are 15 residues in the CDR3. Germline CDR1 is SGHRS and CDR2 is YFSETQ. V was pared by 0 bases and J by 3 bases, with 13 bases between. In DNA, the CDR3 is TGCGCCAGCAGCTTGGAAGGGGTAGGGAACTACGAGCAGTACTTC. Protein sequence: CASSLEGVGNYEQYF.

This clone was picked up a small number of times. The chain couples TRBV13 to TRBJ1-1; maybe TRBD1 (6 bases). The CDR3 extends over 13 amino acids. Germline-derived CDR1 and CDR2 are PRHDT and FYEKMQ (reference sequence). Trimming took off 3 bases at V and 1 base at J, with 6 bases between the two ends. The CDR3 loop reads CASSFRGNTEAFF. In DNA form, the CDR3 reads TGTGCCAGCAGCTTCAGGGGGAACACTGAAGCTTTCTTT. Looking up the rest from reference TRBV13 and TRBJ1-1 gives the full variable domain: AAGVIQSPRHLIKEKRETATLKCYPIPRHDTVYWYQQGPGQDPQFLISFYEKMQSDKGSIPDRFSAQQFSDYHSELNMSSLELGDSALYFCASSFRGNTEAFFGQGTRLTVV.